A selection of T cell receptor beta chains follows, all from one sample in a study of blood T cells in healthy people across ages. MiXCR was run by TCRdb on the 5' RACE reads, yielding one entry per CDR3 protein. The data contain 700,000 to 900,000 distinct CDR3 sequences, roughly 24% of them singletons. The same specimen was also included in a second study, on T cells of mothers and their children.

The sequenced material came from blood. The source is a boy aged 5-17 years in good health. Each CDR3 is given without its conserved first and last residue.

V	J	CDR3
TRBV29-1	TRBJ2-5	SVTQHGETQY
TRBV4-1	-	ASRGQVGFPSTDTQH
TRBV25-1	TRBJ1-1	ASSFQGVDTEAF
TRBV2	TRBJ2-1	ASSEASVPYNEQF
TRBV19	TRBJ2-5	ASSKGLAGDQETQY
TRBV20-1	TRBJ1-4	SARAALGSEKLF
TRBV20-1	TRBJ2-3	SARSPTGTDTQY
TRBV18	TRBJ2-3	ASSPPGAGASTDTQY
TRBV7-9	TRBJ2-3	ASSLKLSGASSTDTQY
TRBV4-1	TRBJ1-2	ASSRSTGDCT
TRBV4-1	TRBJ2-7	ASSQGAETYEQY
TRBV2	TRBJ2-7	ASSSGQGSSHYLRAVLRAEQY
TRBV27	TRBJ2-2	ASSLMPGTSGTKNTGELF
TRBV4-3	TRBJ2-5	ASSQVPPWTETQY
TRBV12-3/TRBV12-4	TRBJ2-7	ASSFAGGAIWAYEQY
TRBV9	TRBJ1-3	ASSVEGDHRNTIY
TRBV12-3/TRBV12-4	-	ASSLVDTQH
TRBV6-4	TRBJ1-4	ASSALCTNEKLF
TRBV7-9	TRBJ2-4	ASSVVGGRIAKNIQY
TRBV20-1	TRBJ2-3	STSSGTGIAQY
TRBV6-5	TRBJ1-2	ASHWGQGGYT
TRBV11-2	TRBJ2-5	ASRGTSGGFPTETQY
TRBV11-2	TRBJ2-1	ASSPTLAGGYNEQF
TRBV5-1	TRBJ2-3	ASSLAEPDTQY
TRBV6-6	TRBJ1-5	AIQQGRDQPQH
TRBV20-1	-	SATRDRSSYEQY
TRBV20-1	TRBJ1-5	SASPPTGHQPQH
TRBV5-1	TRBJ2-5	ASSLLEVQETQY
TRBV2	TRBJ2-3	ASKRDRHTDTQY
TRBV18	-	ASSPNYGGLQETQY
TRBV28	TRBJ2-3	ASSPLRGARGTDTQY
TRBV5-1	TRBJ2-7	ASSLASGHSYEQY
TRBV7-6	TRBJ2-7	ASSSSLAGGAPSH
TRBV12-3/TRBV12-4	TRBJ2-3	ASSLFLDSTDTQY
TRBV5-4	TRBJ2-5	ASSLGGSQVETQY
TRBV6-6	TRBJ2-1	ASSRLADKYNEQF